This is a list of T cell receptor beta chains from one sample in a study of cytomegalovirus exposure and HLA in healthy donors. Using immunoSEQ multiplex PCR, the repertoire was profiled, and TCRdb retains in-frame clones only, with some absent. The sample has approximately 60,000 clones; the top ten hold 4% to 5.5%. The sequenced material came from PBMCs. Source of these receptors: a man aged 25 to 40 in good health and CMV-seropositive. CDR3s include the opening cysteine and the closing phenylalanine or tryptophan. A D gene is named only where the DNA matches it firmly.

>TRBV14|TRBJ2-3|TRBD1
TGTGTCAGCAGCCAAGCTAACAGGGGACATACGCAGTATTTT
CVSSQANRGHTQYF
>TRBV11-3|TRBJ2-1|TRBD2
TGTGCCAGCAGCCTGGAGGGACTAGCGCTCTACAATGAGCAGTTCTTC
CASSLEGLALYNEQFF
>TRBV20-1|TRBJ2-7|.
TGCAGTGCTAGAGATCCCTACGAGCAGTACTTC
CSARDPYEQYF
>TRBV4-1|TRBJ1-1|.
TGCGCCAGCAGCGAGGGACTAGGGAACACTGAAGCTTTCTTT
CASSEGLGNTEAFF
>TRBV6-1|TRBJ2-3|TRBD2
TGTGCCAGCAAAACGGCGGGAGCGGGGACAGATACGCAGTATTTT
CASKTAGAGTDTQYF
>TRBV9|TRBJ2-3|.
TGTGCCAGCAGCGTAGCTCGGAGAGATACGCAGTATTTT
CASSVARRDTQYF
>TRBV4-1|TRBJ2-7|.
TGCGCCAGCAGCCAGACCCCAGGGGCCAGCTACGAGCAGTACTTC
CASSQTPGASYEQYF
>TRBV6-4|TRBJ2-3|TRBD2
TGTGCCAGCAGTGTCGTAGCGGGGGGGAGCACAGATACGCAGTATTTT
CASSVVAGGSTDTQYF
>TRBV6-1|TRBJ2-3|.
TGTGCCAGCAGTCCCGCAGATACGCAGTATTTT
CASSPADTQYF
>TRBV19|TRBJ1-6|.
TGTGCCAGTAGTCTTCGAGGAGGAAGGGATAATTCACCCCTCCACTTT
CASSLRGGRDNSPLHF